The 29 T cell receptor beta chains listed next were all sequenced from one sample in a study of blood T cell repertoires in COVID-19 (dated by TCRdb to the early 2020s). To prepare the library, the immunoSEQ multiplex PCR assay was applied. Imported from immuneACCESS, the table was reduced by TCRdb to in-frame sequences with V and J called. These copies leave out some clones; in studies compared against another copy, an unresolved V gene accounts for under half, and the cause of the remainder is not known. Within this sample are 50,000 to 80,000 clones, with more than 75% of them counted one time only. 10% of the sample is in the top ten clones. Sequenced input: PBMCs or T cells enriched from blood (not recorded which). The receptors originated from a woman in her thirties or forties who had recovered from COVID-19.

The rearrangement links TRBV5-1 to TRBJ2-7; 10 bases align to TRBD1. The germline V gene has CDR1 SGHRS and CDR2 YFSETQ. Germline trimming cut 0 bases from V and 7 bases from J; bases unmatched to any gene: 4. The CDR3 consists of 14 residues. The CDR3, as DNA: TGCGCCAGCAGCTTGGGCCGGGACAGGGGAGAGCAGTACTTC. Its protein is CASSLGRDRGEQYF.

The rearrangement uses TRBV29-1 and TRBJ1-2; 10 bases are shared with TRBD1. Looked up from germline, CDR1 is SQVTM and CDR2 is ANQGSEA. The length of the CDR3 is 14 residues. V trimming: 3 bases; J trimming: 7 bases; junction bases outside the gene matches: 8. The CDR3 is CSVDDRDRGRGYTF. CDR3 sequence (DNA): TGCAGCGTTGATGATCGGGACAGGGGACGTGGCTACACCTTC. Together with reference TRBV29-1 and TRBJ1-2, the CDR3 gives the full variable domain: SAVISQKPSRDICQRGTSLTIQCQVDSQVTMMFWYRQQPGQSLTLIATANQGSEATYESGFVIDKFPISRPNLTFSTLTVSNMSPEDSSIYLCSVDDRDRGRGYTFGSGTRLTVV.

The chain joins TRBV10-3 to TRBJ2-7; TRBD1 aligns across 8 bases. This CDR3 is built from 14 residues. V was clipped by 5 bases and J by 5 bases; unmatched bases: 8. Germline V lookup: CDR1 ENHRY, CDR2 SYGVKD. CDR3 in amino acids: CAISFTGGTDEQYF. The DNA for the CDR3 is TGTGCCATCAGTTTTACAGGGGGAACCGACGAGCAGTACTTC.

The rearrangement joins TRBV3-1 (or the pseudogene TRBV3-2) to TRBJ1-4; D is unclear. CDR1 is LGHDT, CDR2 YNNKEL, per germline (reference sequence). Trimming removed 0 bases at V and 7 bases at J, with 18 bases between. The CDR3 covers 17 residues. The CDR3 sequence is CASSQDPLLGLGEKLFF. The CDR3 bases are TGTGCCAGCAGCCAAGACCCCCTTCTAGGCTTAGGTGAAAAACTGTTTTTT.

This clone has only one observation. The V call is TRBV10-3, the J call TRBJ1-1; 8 positions agree with TRBD1. Looked up from germline, CDR1 is ENHRY and CDR2 is SYGVKD. This CDR3 comprises 14 residues. V dropped 6 bases and J dropped 8; count of bases not matched to a gene: 11. The CDR3 region is CAISTETGAGEAFF. Here the CDR3 DNA reads TGTGCCATCAGCACTGAGACAGGGGCGGGAGAAGCTTTCTTT.

This sequence joins TRBV6-4 and TRBJ2-5; 11 bases map to TRBD2. Germline CDR1 is MRHNA and CDR2 is SNTAGT. Trimming at V came to 5 bases and at J to 2 bases, leaving 4 bases not matched to a gene. The CDR3 is made up of 15 amino acids. Here the CDR3 DNA reads TGTGCCAGCAGTACGACTAGCGGGGCACAAGAGACCCAGTACTTC. Translation gives CASSTTSGAQETQYF.

CDR3: CASSLSPQARNEQFF. The DNA of the CDR3 is TGCGCCAGCAGCTTGTCTCCGCAAGCCCGCAATGAGCAGTTCTTC. The V call is TRBV5-1, the J call TRBJ2-1; no definite D call. This CDR3 comprises 15 residues. V dropped 1 base and J dropped 6 bases, with 14 bases sitting between them. Looked up from germline, CDR1 is SGHRS and CDR2 is YFSETQ.

The chain carries TRBV18 and TRBJ2-6; 7 bases are a match to TRBD1. CDR3 size: 16 residues. The J segment lost 2 bases and the V segment lost 4 bases, leaving 5 bases of the junction unmatched. The germline V gene encodes CDR1 KGHSH and CDR2 LQKENI. The CDR3 sequence is CASSLKTGAGANVLTF. CDR3 in DNA: TGTGCCAGCTCACTAAAAACAGGGGCTGGGGCCAACGTCCTGACTTTC.

This chain links TRBV5-5 with TRBJ2-3; D ambiguous. V dropped 4 bases and J dropped 3 bases, with 6 bases sitting between them. Per the germline V gene, CDR1 is SGHKS and CDR2 is YYEKEE (reference sequence). This CDR3 has 12 residues. In DNA form, the CDR3 reads TGTGCCAGCAGCCCTAGGACAGATACGCAGTATTTT. Protein sequence: CASSPRTDTQYF.

The chain is built from TRBV5-1 and TRBJ1-1; TRBD1 might be the D (5 bases). Germline CDR1 is SGHRS and CDR2 is YFSETQ. CDR3 length: 15 residues. Trimming shortened V by 4 bases and J by 1 base, and 14 bases separated the two germline ends. In DNA, the CDR3 is TGCGCCAGCAGCCCTAGGGGAGGCAGGAACACTGAAGCTTTCTTT. Protein: CASSPRGGRNTEAFF.

This CDR3 reads CSVEDLSFGNTIYF. The CDR3 DNA is TGCAGCGTTGAAGACCTTAGTTTCGGAAACACCATATATTTT. This sequence joins TRBV29-1 and TRBJ1-3; D is ambiguous. The CDR3 is made up of 14 amino acids. V was shortened by 0 bases and J by 4 bases, with 10 bases between the two germline ends. Germline V gene sequence: CDR1 SQVTM, CDR2 ANQGSEA. Drawing the rest from reference TRBV29-1 and TRBJ1-3, the complete variable domain is SAVISQKPSRDICQRGTSLTIQCQVDSQVTMMFWYRQQPGQSLTLIATANQGSEATYESGFVIDKFPISRPNLTFSTLTVSNMSPEDSSIYLCSVEDLSFGNTIYFGEGSWLTVV.

This chain connects TRBV19 to TRBJ1-2; D is perhaps TRBD1 (5 bases). CDR1 is LNHDA and CDR2 is SQIVND in the germline V gene (reference sequence). This CDR3 spans 14 amino acids. V shed 10 bases and J shed 2 bases, with 17 bases lying between them. CDR3 sequence: CATRGGAPNYGYTF. The CDR3 nucleotides read TGTGCCACTCGGGGGGGAGCGCCGAACTATGGCTACACCTTC.

The chain employs TRBV27 and TRBJ2-7; TRBD1 aligns across 8 bases. This CDR3 region has 15 residues. Germline V gives CDR1 MNHEY, CDR2 SMNVEV (reference sequence). With V trimmed by 4 bases and J by 3 bases, 8 bases remained unmatched. The CDR3 DNA follows: TGTGCCAGCAGTTGGTCCGGGACAGGCATCTACGAGCAGTACTTC. Encoded protein: CASSWSGTGIYEQYF.

V is TRBV5-1 and J is TRBJ2-5, with D tentatively TRBD1 (5 bases). CDR3 length: 12 residues. Germline assignment: CDR1 SGHRS and CDR2 YFSETQ. Trimming pared 7 bases from V and 5 bases from J, leaving 12 bases between. DNA for the CDR3: TGCGCCAGCGCGGCTAGGGGCGAGACCCAGTACTTC. This sequence encodes CASAARGETQYF. Using reference TRBV5-1 and TRBJ2-5 for the parts outside the CDR3, the full variable domain is KAGVTQTPRYLIKTRGQQVTLSCSPISGHRSVSWYQQTPGQGLQFLFEYFSETQRNKGNFPGRFSGRQFSNSRSEMNVSTLELGDSALYLCASAARGETQYFGPGTRLLVL.

The chain links TRBV11-2 to TRBJ2-1; maybe TRBD1 (7 bases). The CDR3 totals 18 residues. V lost 4 bases to trimming and J lost 0 bases, with 19 bases between them. Germline values: CDR1 SGHAT, CDR2 FQNNGV. The CDR3 nucleotides are TGTGCCAGCAGCTCCCCGTGGCAGGGGGGCAGCTCCTACAATGAGCAGTTCTTC. Its translation: CASSSPWQGGSSYNEQFF.

The V call is TRBV4-2, the J call TRBJ1-3; D remains ambiguous. The CDR3 extends over 16 amino acids. Between the trimmed V and J ends, which lost 1 base and 0 bases, there was a span of 10 bases. Germline V lookup: CDR1 LGHNA, CDR2 YNFKEQ. The CDR3 loop is CASSQGYDFSGNTIYF. CDR3 DNA: TGTGCCAGCAGCCAAGGGTATGACTTCTCTGGAAACACCATATATTTT.

This chain uses TRBV9 with TRBJ1-2, with D maybe TRBD1 (6 bases). V was cut by 3 bases and J by 3 bases, with 9 bases left in between. CDR3 size: 13 residues. Per the germline V gene, CDR1 is SGDLS and CDR2 is YYNGEE. The CDR3 sequence is CASSARTDYGYTF. In DNA form, the CDR3 reads TGTGCCAGCAGCGCGCGGACAGACTATGGCTACACCTTC.

V gene TRBV2 combines with J gene TRBJ2-5, with 7 bases aligning to TRBD2. This CDR3 contains 15 residues. Germline values: CDR1 SNHLY, CDR2 FYNNEI. The CDR3 here is CETGGFPRSQETQYF. In DNA form, the CDR3 reads TGTGAGACGGGGGGATTTCCGAGGTCACAAGAGACCCAGTACTTC. Full variable domain (outside the CDR3, taken from reference TRBV2 and TRBJ2-5): EPEVTQTPSHQVTQMGQEVILRCVPISNHLYFYWYRQILGQKVEFLVSFYNNEISEKSEIFDDQFSVERPDGSNFTLKIRSTKLEDSAMYFCETGGFPRSQETQYFGPGTRLLVL.

The chain combines TRBV10-3 with TRBJ2-5, with D perhaps TRBD1 (6 bases). Germline CDR1 ENHRY, CDR2 SYGVKD. Trimming shortened V by 11 bases and J by 4 bases, and 23 bases separated the two germline ends. The CDR3 extends over 15 amino acids. Here the CDR3 reads CAVKGDIPWGETQYF. DNA of the CDR3: TGTGCCGTCAAGGGGGATATTCCGTGGGGAGAGACCCAGTACTTC.

The genes are TRBV2 and TRBJ1-5, with TRBD1 matching over 7 bases. Germline CDR1 is SNHLY and CDR2 is FYNNEI. Trimming removed 6 bases from V and 0 bases from J; junction bases left unmatched: 5. The CDR3 has 15 amino acids. Here the CDR3 reads CASRVQGVSNQPQHF. In DNA, the CDR3 is TGTGCCAGCAGGGTGCAGGGGGTTAGCAATCAGCCCCAGCATTTT.

The chain joins TRBV6-2 or TRBV6-3 to TRBJ2-5; D remains ambiguous. Trimming stripped 3 bases from V and 1 base from J, with 9 bases between. CDR3 size: 14 residues. The germline V gene encodes CDR1 MNHEY and CDR2 SVGEGT. CDR3 region: CASSYGQAQETQYF. CDR3 coding DNA: TGTGCCAGCAGTTATGGGCAGGCCCAAGAGACCCAGTACTTC.

The rearrangement joins TRBV6-6 to TRBJ2-1, with 7 nucleotides matching TRBD1. Germline CDR1 MNHNY, CDR2 SVGAGI (reference sequence). The CDR3 consists of 13 residues. With 5 bases clipped from V and 6 bases from J, the junction kept 4 bases outside the gene matches. Written as DNA, the CDR3 is TGTGCCAGCAGTCGCGACAGGGTCAATGAGCAGTTCTTC. It is translated as CASSRDRVNEQFF.

This clone was counted once. In nucleotides, the CDR3 is TGTGCCAGCTCACCACTGTCAGATCAAGAGACCCAGTACTTC. Translation gives CASSPLSDQETQYF. The chain combines TRBV18 with TRBJ2-5; the D is unclear. Between the trimmed V and J ends, which lost 1 base and 2 bases, there was a span of 8 bases. In germline, CDR1 is KGHSH, CDR2 LQKENI. The CDR3 loop spans 14 amino acids.

This clone was observed a handful of times. The chain joins TRBV10-3 to TRBJ2-3; 11 bases are a match to TRBD2. The V gene's germline CDR1 is ENHRY and CDR2 SYGVKD. With V trimmed by 6 bases and J by 5 bases, 4 bases remained unmatched. CDR3 size: 14 residues. Here the CDR3 reads CAISLAGGLDTQYF. In DNA, the CDR3 is TGTGCCATCAGCCTAGCGGGGGGCCTAGATACGCAGTATTTT.

This clone was detected only a few times. J is TRBJ2-2 and V is TRBV7-8; 7 bases agree with TRBD1. The V gene end was trimmed by 8 bases and the J gene end by 0 bases; junction bases not matched to a gene: 6. The CDR3 is 15 amino acids. Germline CDR1 and CDR2: SGHVS and FQNEAQ. In DNA, the CDR3 is TGTGCCAGCCGACAGGGAAGGTCGAACACCGGGGAGCTGTTTTTT. This encodes CASRQGRSNTGELFF.

This chain uses TRBV11-2 with TRBJ1-2, with D possibly matching TRBD1 (5 bases). The germline CDR1 and CDR2 sequences are SGHAT and FQNNGV. With 5 bases removed from V and 5 bases from J, the gap between germline ends came to 12 bases. This CDR3 is 13 amino acids long. CDR3 in amino acids: CASSPLTDYGYTF. The CDR3 nucleotides are TGTGCCAGCAGCCCCCTGACAGATTATGGCTACACCTTC.

This rearrangement joins TRBV6-6 to TRBJ2-1, with 9 bases identical to TRBD2. The V and J ends lost 4 bases and 7 bases, in that order; junction bases with no gene match: 11. From germline, CDR1 is MNHNY and CDR2 SVGAGI (reference sequence). This CDR3 region has 16 residues. CDR3 nucleotides: TGTGCCAGCAGTTTATTTGGCGGGGGGGCCGTGAATGAGCAGTTCTTC. Translating it yields CASSLFGGGAVNEQFF.

This clone was detected once. The chain carries TRBV11-3 and TRBJ1-6, with D perhaps TRBD1 (5 bases). The CDR3 totals 20 residues. V was pared by 5 bases and J by 0 bases, with 23 bases between. Germline V gene data show CDR1 as SGHNT and CDR2 as YENEEA. CDR3 protein: CASSLTRVPSRSSYNSPLHF. The CDR3 coding sequence is TGTGCCAGCAGCCTCACCAGGGTTCCTTCTCGTAGCTCCTATAATTCACCCCTCCACTTT.

Only one count was recorded for this clone. V gene TRBV7-6 combines with J gene TRBJ2-3, with 7 bases that match TRBD1. After removal of 5 bases from V and 1 base from J, the junction contained 12 bases not matched to a gene. This CDR3 is built from 17 residues. Germline V gene data show CDR1 as SGHVS and CDR2 as FNYEAQ. The DNA of the CDR3 is TGTGCCAGCAGCACCGGCCAGGGACAGACTGGCACAGATACGCAGTATTTT. Its translation: CASSTGQGQTGTDTQYF.